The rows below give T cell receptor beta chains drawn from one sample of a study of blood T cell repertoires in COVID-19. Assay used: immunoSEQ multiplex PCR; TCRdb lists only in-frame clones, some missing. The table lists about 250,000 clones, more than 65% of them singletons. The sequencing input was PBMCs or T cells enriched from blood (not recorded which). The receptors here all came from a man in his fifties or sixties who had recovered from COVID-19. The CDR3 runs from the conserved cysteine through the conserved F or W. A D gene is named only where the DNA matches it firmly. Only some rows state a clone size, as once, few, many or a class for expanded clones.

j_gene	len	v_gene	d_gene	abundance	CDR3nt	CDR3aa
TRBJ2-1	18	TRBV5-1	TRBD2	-	TGCGCCAGCAGCTTGGGGACCTTAGCGGGGGGCCTTATGGATGAGCAGTTCTTC	CASSLGTLAGGLMDEQFF
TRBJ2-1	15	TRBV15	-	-	TGTGCCACCAGCAGAGGGGCAGGGTTTGACAATGAGCAGTTCTTC	CATSRGAGFDNEQFF
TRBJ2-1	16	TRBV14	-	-	TGTGCCAGCAGCCAAGTAATGGGGGGTCGGTACAATGAGCAGTTCTTC	CASSQVMGGRYNEQFF
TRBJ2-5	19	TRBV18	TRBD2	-	TGTGCCAGCTCACCCCCGAGGCGGGGGGCCAGGGAATCCCAAGAGACCCAGTACTTC	CASSPPRRGARESQETQYF
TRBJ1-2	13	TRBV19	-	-	TGTGCCAGTAGCCAGGGTCTGGACTATGGCTACACCTTC	CASSQGLDYGYTF
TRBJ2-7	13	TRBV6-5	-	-	TGTGCCACCGAATATCGGGGAACCTACGAGCAGTACTTC	CATEYRGTYEQYF
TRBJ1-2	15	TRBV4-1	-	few	TGCGCCAGCAGCCAAGATTTGCAGGAATTGTATGGCTACACCTTC	CASSQDLQELYGYTF
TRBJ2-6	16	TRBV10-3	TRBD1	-	TGTGCCATCGACAGGGGCGGGCTCTCTGGGGCCAACGTCCTGACTTTC	CAIDRGGLSGANVLTF
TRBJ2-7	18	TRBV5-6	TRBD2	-	TGTGCCAGCAGCTTGGAGGCTAGCGGGAGGCCCCATAGCTACGAGCAGTACTTC	CASSLEASGRPHSYEQYF
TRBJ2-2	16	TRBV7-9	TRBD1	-	TGTGCCAGCAGCAAACAGACAGGGGGGAACACCGGGGAGCTGTTTTTT	CASSKQTGGNTGELFF
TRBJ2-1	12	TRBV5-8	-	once	TGTGCCAGCAGCCCGTATCCCCAGGAGCAGTTCTTC	CASSPYPQEQFF
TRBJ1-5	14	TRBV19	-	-	TGTGCCAGTAGTATCCGCAGTCGGGGTCAGCCCCAGCATTTT	CASSIRSRGQPQHF
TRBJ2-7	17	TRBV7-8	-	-	TGTGCCAGCAGCCCCTCGGGGTCTAGCTGGAAGTTCTACGAGCAGTACTTC	CASSPSGSSWKFYEQYF
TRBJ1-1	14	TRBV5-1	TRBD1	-	TGCGCCAGCAGCTTGCTACAGGGGGGCACTGAAGCTTTCTTT	CASSLLQGGTEAFF
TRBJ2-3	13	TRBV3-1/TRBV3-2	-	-	TGTGCCAGCAGCCACGGGTGGGGCTTTACGCAGTATTTT	CASSHGWGFTQYF